Presented here are 14 T cell receptor beta chains from one specimen sequenced in a study of control samples from healthy donors and cancer patients. Method: immunoSEQ multiplex PCR; TCRdb's copy keeps in-frame clones and lacks some. The data show approximately 99,000 clones, 70% to 85% seen once. Sequencing was done on a sample of blood. These receptors were obtained from a man aged 18 to 30 in good health.

This chain joins TRBV3-1 (or the pseudogene TRBV3-2) and TRBJ1-1; possibly TRBD1 for D (6 bases). V was trimmed by 4 bases and J by 10 bases, leaving 13 bases between them. This CDR3 comprises 12 residues. The germline CDR1 and CDR2 sequences are LGHDT and YNNKEL (reference sequence). The CDR3 coding sequence is TGTGCCAGCAGCCTCTTTGGCAGGGGAGCTTTCTTT. It is translated as CASSLFGRGAFF.

V is TRBV6-5 and J is TRBJ2-1; possibly TRBD1 for D (6 bases). The CDR3 covers 14 residues. Germline V gives CDR1 MNHEY, CDR2 SVGAGI. Deletions cut 7 bases from V and 9 bases from J, with 19 bases between. CDR3 sequence (DNA): TGTGCCAGCAAGGGGGAGCCACTTGGCGGTGAGCAGTTCTTC. The encoded protein is CASKGEPLGGEQFF.

This clone was seen a single time. In DNA form, the CDR3 reads TGTGCCAGCAGTGAATTGCGGGAAACCGGGGAGCTGTTTTTT. Its protein is CASSELRETGELFF. The rearrangement joins TRBV6-1 to TRBJ2-2, with D tentatively TRBD2 (6 bases). Germline assignment: CDR1 MNHNS and CDR2 SASEGT. The CDR3 contains 14 residues. Between the trimmed V and J ends, which lost 2 bases and 5 bases, there was a span of 9 bases.

This chain connects TRBV4-3 to TRBJ1-2; D perhaps matches TRBD1 (5 bases). Germline CDR1 reads LGHNA; CDR2 reads YSLEER. The CDR3 consists of 16 residues. Trimming shortened V by 4 bases and J by 3 bases, and 18 bases separated the two germline ends. The CDR3 sequence is CASSPKRAAGHYGYTF. The DNA of the CDR3 is TGCGCCAGCAGCCCGAAACGTGCCGCGGGGCACTATGGCTACACCTTC.

This clone was observed once. V and J are TRBV6-4 and TRBJ1-2; D is uncertain. Deletions cut 4 bases from V and 3 bases from J, with 24 bases between. The CDR3 runs to 18 residues. CDR1 is MRHNA, CDR2 SNTAGT, per germline. CDR3 sequence (DNA): TGTGCCAGCAGTGTAAACCCGGACTCGCCCCCGATGCACTATGGCTACACCTTC. Translated, it gives CASSVNPDSPPMHYGYTF.

The chain has TRBV6-5 and TRBJ1-1, with TRBD1 matching over 10 bases. Germline V lookup: CDR1 MNHEY, CDR2 SVGAGI. The CDR3 loop spans 13 amino acids. V was pared by 7 bases and J by 11 bases, with 10 bases of the junction left unmatched. The CDR3 nucleotides read TGTGCCAGCACCCCCGGGTGGGGACAGGGGGCTTTCTTT. As protein: CASTPGWGQGAFF.

The chain carries TRBV7-6 and TRBJ2-5; no clear D. The germline CDR1 and CDR2 sequences are SGHVS and FNYEAQ. The CDR3 is 12 amino acids. Trimming cost V 4 bases and J 2 bases, with 5 bases left between them. CDR3 loop: CASSYQQETQYF. DNA of the CDR3: TGTGCCAGCAGCTATCAACAAGAGACCCAGTACTTC.

The gene calls are TRBV5-1 and TRBJ2-1, with D perhaps being TRBD1 or TRBD2 (5 bases each). Trimming took 4 bases from V and 12 from J, leaving 23 bases between them. The germline V gene encodes CDR1 SGHRS and CDR2 YFSETQ. The CDR3 extends over 15 amino acids. CDR3 region: CASSAYTGTASGQFF. The CDR3 coding sequence is TGCGCCAGCAGCGCATATACCGGGACGGCGAGTGGGCAGTTCTTC.

The gene calls are TRBV7-9 and TRBJ1-1, with 8 bases aligning to TRBD1. Germline V CDR1 and CDR2: SEHNR, FQNEAQ (reference sequence). With 2 bases clipped from V and 6 bases from J, the junction kept 5 bases outside the gene matches. This CDR3 is built from 14 residues. The DNA of the CDR3 is TGTGCCAGCAGCTTACTGGAGACAGGGGCTGAAGCTTTCTTT. Its translation is CASSLLETGAEAFF. The entire variable domain, with the rest obtained from reference TRBV7-9 and TRBJ1-1, is as follows: DTGVSQNPRHKITKRGQNVTFRCDPISEHNRLYWYRQTLGQGPEFLTYFQNEAQLEKSRLLSDRFSAERPKGSFSTLEIQRTEQGDSAMYLCASSLLETGAEAFFGQGTRLTVV.

V is TRBV15 and J is TRBJ1-1; D is perhaps TRBD1 (6 bases). V lost 1 base and J 2 bases, leaving 8 bases between the germline ends. Germline CDR1 is LNHNV and CDR2 is YYDKDF (reference sequence). The CDR3 contains 14 residues. Here the CDR3 reads CATSRGGTNTEAFF. CDR3 in DNA: TGTGCCACCAGCAGAGGCGGGACAAACACTGAAGCTTTCTTT.

The chain employs TRBV3-1 (or the pseudogene TRBV3-2) and TRBJ2-5; D could derive from TRBD1 or TRBD2 (5 bases each). The length of the CDR3 is 14 residues. Trimming stripped 1 base from V and 7 bases from J, with 13 bases between. CDR1 is LGHDT, CDR2 YNNKEL, per germline (reference sequence). For the CDR3, the DNA is TGTGCCAGCAGCCAAGCCCCGGGTGGGGGGACCCAGTACTTC. Residues: CASSQAPGGGTQYF.

This clone was observed at least ten times. This chain links TRBV30 with TRBJ1-6; the D gene is possibly TRBD1 (5 bases). There are 14 residues in the CDR3. Looked up from germline, CDR1 is GTSNPN and CDR2 is SVGIG (reference sequence). V lost 1 base to trimming and J lost 7 bases, with 11 bases between them. The CDR3: CAWSGGRGNSPLHF. DNA for the CDR3: TGTGCCTGGAGTGGGGGAAGGGGAAATTCACCCCTCCACTTT.

This clone was detected a few times. Distinct nucleotide sequences in the sample also encode this CDR3. The chain is built from TRBV28 and TRBJ2-5; 11 bases are shared with TRBD1. The CDR3 runs to 16 residues. The V gene's germline CDR1 is MDHEN and CDR2 SYDVKM. V lost 5 bases to trimming and J lost 3 bases; unmatched junction nucleotides: 8. DNA for the CDR3: TGTGCCAGCAGTCCTTCCGGGACAGGGGGGGAAGAGACCCAGTACTTC. This translates into CASSPSGTGGEETQYF.

This clone was observed a handful of times. The rearrangement uses TRBV4-3 and TRBJ1-6; TRBD1 might be the D (6 bases). The CDR3 is 16 residues long. Trimming pared 1 base from V and 7 bases from J, leaving 14 bases between. Germline CDR1 is LGHNA and CDR2 is YSLEER. CDR3 DNA sequence: TGCGCCAGCAGCCAAGCTGGGGGGCTAGGAAATTCACCCCTCCACTTT. Translated, it gives CASSQAGGLGNSPLHF.